This TCR beta chain was documented in a study of T cells in Graves' hyperthyroidism and ophthalmopathy. The V end was cut by 3 bases, the J end by 2 bases, with 7 bases between. Per the germline V gene, CDR1 is SEHNR and CDR2 is FQNEAQ (reference sequence). The length of the CDR3 is 14 residues. Amplified TCR beta CDR3 regions derived from RNA transcripts. With the HTBI primer set, the TCR CDR3 went through a first round of RT-PCR. TCRdb reprocessed the multiplex PCR reads via MiXCR and lists one record per CDR3 protein. Found here are 300,000 to 500,000 distinct CDR3 sequences, over 11% of them singletons; the top ten hold around 28%. This clonotype was seen more than once but under ten times.

This TCR was sampled from a man aged 50 to 59 with Graves' ophthalmopathy. The rearrangement uses TRBV7-9 and TRBJ1-4; tentatively, D is TRBD1 (5 bases). Sequencing used blood. The DNA of the CDR3 is TGTGCCAGCAGCTTCAGGGTCACTAATGAAAAACTGTTTTTT. This gives the protein CASSFRVTNEKLFF.